This TCR beta chain was sequenced in a study of T cell responses to AZD1222 COVID-19 vaccine. Study-wide results and caveats: Regions left unmutated in variants are reportedly the target of nearly half of spike-specific TCRs. AZD1222 recipients seropositive at baseline numbered only 5 to 7.

Assay: immunoSEQ multiplex PCR; the TCRdb copy retains only in-frame clones and omits some. Found here are 95,000 to 150,000 clones, over 75% of them singletons; the top ten hold over 9.5%. There are 15 residues in the CDR3. The V gene's germline CDR1 is SNHLY and CDR2 FYNNEI. V gave up 6 bases and J gave up 7 bases, with 19 bases separating them. Comment on this clone: Its matching antigen is unknown.

The chain employs TRBV2 and TRBJ2-1; D is possibly TRBD2 (6 bases). The receptor was isolated from an adult in good health. This specimen consisted of peripheral blood, obtained on day 0 of AZD1222 vaccination. The CDR3 DNA reads TGTGCCAGCAGCCAGGACCCCCCTGGGGGGAATGAGCAGTTCTTC. Its protein is CASSQDPPGGNEQFF.